These 19 T cell receptor beta chains were all obtained from the same sample, sequenced in a study of cytomegalovirus exposure and HLA in healthy donors. The study ran its PCR with 60 Vbeta and 13 Jbeta primers. TCRdb's table, derived via immunoSEQ multiplex PCR, lists solely in-frame clones and lacks some. The sample gives about 180,000 clones, roughly 80% of which show up once; roughly 5% is in the top ten. Specimen: PBMCs. The receptor set was obtained from a woman between 18 and 29 years old in good health and CMV-seropositive.

This chain joins TRBV18 and TRBJ2-1, with unresolved D. The CDR3 runs 13 residues. The germline CDR1 and CDR2 sequences are KGHSH and LQKENI. V lost 6 bases to trimming and J lost 0 bases, with 6 bases between them. CDR3 region: CASSPSSYNEQFF. CDR3 in DNA: TGTGCCAGCTCCCCTAGCTCCTACAATGAGCAGTTCTTC.

The V and J genes are TRBV7-3 and TRBJ1-2; 9 bases fit TRBD1. The V segment lost 1 base and the J segment 2 bases; nucleotides outside the gene matches: 2. There are 15 residues in the CDR3. CDR1 SGHTA and CDR2 FQGTGA come from the germline V gene. The CDR3 DNA is TGTGCCAGCAGCTTAAGGGGACAGGGAAACTATGGCTACACCTTC. Protein sequence: CASSLRGQGNYGYTF.

The chain employs TRBV30 and TRBJ2-7; no definite D call. With 6 bases removed from V and 4 bases from J, the gap between germline ends came to 13 bases. Germline-derived CDR1 and CDR2 are GTSNPN and SVGIG (reference sequence). The CDR3 loop spans 12 amino acids. The CDR3 is CACQPRVYEQYF. The CDR3 region has the DNA TGTGCCTGCCAACCTAGAGTTTACGAGCAGTACTTC.

The rearrangement links TRBV7-9 to TRBJ2-7, with D perhaps matching TRBD1 (5 bases). CDR1 is SEHNR and CDR2 is FQNEAQ in the germline V gene (reference sequence). Trimming shortened V by 6 bases and J by 0 bases, and 9 bases separated the two germline ends. The CDR3 totals 13 residues. The DNA of the CDR3 is TGTGCCAGCAGAGGGGCAAGCTCCTACGAGCAGTACTTC. Its protein product is CASRGASSYEQYF.

J is TRBJ1-5 and V is TRBV30; D perhaps matches TRBD1 (5 bases). Germline CDR1 is GTSNPN and CDR2 is SVGIG (reference sequence). Trimming pared 3 bases from V and 4 bases from J, leaving 22 bases between. The length of the CDR3 is 17 residues. The CDR3 loop is CAWSALGPDLGNQPQHF. DNA for the CDR3: TGTGCCTGGAGCGCCCTGGGGCCGGACCTTGGGAATCAGCCCCAGCATTTT.

The CDR3 region has the DNA TGTGCCAGCAGCCCAGGGGCTAGCGGGGGACTATACCAAGAGACCCAGTACTTC. Encoded protein: CASSPGASGGLYQETQYF. The V gene is TRBV7-6, the J gene TRBJ2-5; TRBD2 aligns across 10 bases. There are 18 residues in the CDR3. Germline CDR1 reads SGHVS; CDR2 reads FNYEAQ. V shed 5 bases and J 0 bases; nucleotides not matched to a gene: 12.

The V and J genes are TRBV11-1 and TRBJ1-3; weak D call: TRBD1 (6 bases). Germline values: CDR1 SGHAT, CDR2 FQDESV (reference sequence). This CDR3 contains 12 residues. Trimming stripped 7 bases from V and 4 bases from J, with 8 bases between. Written as DNA, the CDR3 is TGTGCCAGCAAGGACAGCGGAAACACCATATATTTT. Its protein product is CASKDSGNTIYF.

This chain uses TRBV7-6 with TRBJ2-3; D is unresolved. V lost 5 bases and J 0 bases, leaving 18 bases between the germline ends. CDR1 is SGHVS, CDR2 FNYEAQ, per germline. This CDR3 has 17 amino acids. CDR3 nucleotide sequence: TGTGCCAGCAGCCCAACTCCCCTAGGCACTAGCACAGATACGCAGTATTTT. Protein sequence: CASSPTPLGTSTDTQYF.

The chain combines TRBV15 with TRBJ2-5, with D unclear. Trimming pared 1 base from V and 1 base from J, leaving 7 bases between. The CDR3 spans 14 residues. Germline values: CDR1 LNHNV, CDR2 YYDKDF (reference sequence). The chain's CDR3 is CATSRGSSQETQYF. In nucleotides, the CDR3 is TGTGCCACCAGCAGAGGTTCCAGCCAAGAGACCCAGTACTTC.

The rearrangement joins TRBV27 to TRBJ1-6, with no clear D. V was cut by 6 bases and J by 4 bases, with 10 bases left in between. The CDR3 sequence is 14 residues long. In germline, CDR1 is MNHEY, CDR2 SMNVEV (reference sequence). The chain's CDR3 is CASSAAIYNSPLHF. DNA of the CDR3: TGTGCCAGCAGCGCGGCAATTTATAATTCACCCCTCCACTTT.

This rearrangement joins TRBV19 to TRBJ2-5, with TRBD2 as a possible D gene (6 bases). The germline V gene has CDR1 LNHDA and CDR2 SQIVND (reference sequence). CDR3 length: 13 amino acids. V dropped 8 bases and J dropped 1 base, with 11 bases sitting between them. The CDR3, as DNA: TGTGCCAGTGACGGGGGTCCCCAAGAGACCCAGTACTTC. It specifies CASDGGPQETQYF.

This clone was found once. The rearrangement links TRBV28 to TRBJ2-7; the D gene is possibly TRBD1 (6 bases). Germline CDR1 is MDHEN and CDR2 is SYDVKM. The CDR3 is 12 residues long. Trimming took 4 bases from V and 9 from J, leaving 13 bases between them. The DNA for the CDR3 is TGTGCCAGCAGTTCGACAGGCCTCGGGCAGTACTTC. Encoded protein: CASSSTGLGQYF.

The V call is TRBV4-3, the J call TRBJ2-3; a possible D gene is TRBD1 (5 bases). V lost 0 bases and J 3 bases, leaving 19 bases between the germline ends. This CDR3 region has 18 residues. CDR1 and CDR2 from the germline V gene are LGHNA and YSLEER. The CDR3 here is CASSQELSDRLWTDTQYF. The CDR3 coding sequence is TGCGCCAGCAGCCAAGAGTTATCCGACAGACTTTGGACAGATACGCAGTATTTT.

The chain recombines TRBV5-6 with TRBJ2-1; D ambiguous. This CDR3 has 15 amino acids. Between the trimmed V and J ends, which lost 1 base and 5 bases, there was a span of 13 bases. Germline values: CDR1 SGHDT, CDR2 YYEEEE. The chain's CDR3 is CASSLMDNRDNEQFF. CDR3 bases: TGTGCCAGCAGCTTGATGGATAACCGGGACAATGAGCAGTTCTTC.

This clone was counted a few times. This chain joins TRBV19 and TRBJ1-2; tentatively, D is TRBD1 (5 bases). With 7 bases removed from V and 1 base from J, the gap between germline ends came to 13 bases. Per the germline V gene, CDR1 is LNHDA and CDR2 is SQIVND (reference sequence). The CDR3 extends over 14 amino acids. CDR3 in amino acids: CASKVPGLNYGYTF. CDR3 DNA: TGTGCCAGTAAGGTTCCGGGACTTAACTATGGCTACACCTTC.

The rearrangement joins TRBV9 to TRBJ2-7, with TRBD1 matching 9 bases. Germline V gene sequence: CDR1 SGDLS, CDR2 YYNGEE. V dropped 2 bases and J dropped 6; count of bases not matched to a gene: 3. The CDR3 loop spans 13 amino acids. This CDR3 reads CASSVGTGPEQYF. The CDR3 region has the DNA TGTGCCAGCAGCGTCGGGACAGGGCCCGAGCAGTACTTC.

V gene TRBV27 combines with J gene TRBJ1-2; 7 bases match TRBD1. The V segment lost 6 bases and the J segment 10 bases; nucleotides outside the gene matches: 11. Germline CDR1 and CDR2: MNHEY and SMNVEV (reference sequence). This CDR3 contains 13 residues. The CDR3 sequence is CASSSTSRGYYTF. The CDR3 DNA reads TGTGCCAGCAGCAGCACCTCCAGGGGGTACTACACCTTC.

The genes are TRBV19 and TRBJ1-4; D remains ambiguous. This CDR3 spans 17 amino acids. Germline-derived CDR1 and CDR2 are LNHDA and SQIVND (reference sequence). Trimming pared 1 base from V and 5 bases from J, leaving 17 bases between. For the CDR3, the DNA is TGTGCCAGTAGTATAGTCCGGGCTGCGGGGAAGAATGAAAAACTGTTTTTT. Its protein product is CASSIVRAAGKNEKLFF. Looking up the rest from reference TRBV19 and TRBJ1-4 gives the full variable domain: DGGITQSPKYLFRKEGQNVTLSCEQNLNHDAMYWYRQDPGQGLRLIYYSQIVNDFQKGDIAEGYSVSREKKESFPLTVTSAQKNPTAFYLCASSIVRAAGKNEKLFFGSGTQLSVL.

This clone has a single count. The rearrangement uses TRBV21-1 and TRBJ2-1; the tabulated D call, TRBD2, remains unverified against the DNA. TRBV21-1 is described as a pseudogene. The CDR3 extends over 12 amino acids. CDR3 DNA sequence: TGTGCCAGCAGCAAGTCTCCCAATGAGCAGTTCTTC. It codes for CASSKSPNEQFF.